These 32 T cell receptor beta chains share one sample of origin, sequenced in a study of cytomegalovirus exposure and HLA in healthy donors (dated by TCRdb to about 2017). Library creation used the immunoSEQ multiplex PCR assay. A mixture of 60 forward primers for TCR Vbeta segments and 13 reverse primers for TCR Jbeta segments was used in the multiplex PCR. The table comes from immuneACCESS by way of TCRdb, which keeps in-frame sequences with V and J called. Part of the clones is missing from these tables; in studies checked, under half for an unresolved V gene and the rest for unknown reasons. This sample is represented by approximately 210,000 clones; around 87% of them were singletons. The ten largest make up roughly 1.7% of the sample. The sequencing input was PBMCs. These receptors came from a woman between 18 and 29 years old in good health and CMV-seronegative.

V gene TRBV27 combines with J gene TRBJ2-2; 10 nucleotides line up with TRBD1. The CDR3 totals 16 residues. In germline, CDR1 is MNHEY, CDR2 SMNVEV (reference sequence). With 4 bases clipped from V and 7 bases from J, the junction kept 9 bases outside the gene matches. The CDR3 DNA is TGTGCCAGCAGTTCCATGGGACAGGGGATGGTCGGGGAGCTGTTTTTT. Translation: CASSSMGQGMVGELFF.

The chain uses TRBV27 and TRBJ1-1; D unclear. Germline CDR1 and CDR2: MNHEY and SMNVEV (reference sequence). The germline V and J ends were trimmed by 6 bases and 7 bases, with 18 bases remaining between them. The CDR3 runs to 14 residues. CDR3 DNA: TGTGCCAGCAGACAATCAGGCGGGAGTGTTGAAGCTTTCTTT. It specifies CASRQSGGSVEAFF.

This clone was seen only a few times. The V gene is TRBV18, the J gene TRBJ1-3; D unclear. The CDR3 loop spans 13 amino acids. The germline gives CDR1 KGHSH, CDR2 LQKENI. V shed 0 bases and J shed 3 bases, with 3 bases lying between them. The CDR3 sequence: CASSPPGGNTIYF. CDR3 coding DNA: TGTGCCAGCTCACCACCCGGTGGAAACACCATATATTTT.

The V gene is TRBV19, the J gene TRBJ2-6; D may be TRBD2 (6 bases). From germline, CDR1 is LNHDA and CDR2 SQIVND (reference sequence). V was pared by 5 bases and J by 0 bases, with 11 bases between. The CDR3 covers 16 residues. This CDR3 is CASSPRDFSGANVLTF. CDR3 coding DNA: TGTGCCAGTAGTCCACGGGACTTCTCTGGGGCCAACGTCCTGACTTTC.

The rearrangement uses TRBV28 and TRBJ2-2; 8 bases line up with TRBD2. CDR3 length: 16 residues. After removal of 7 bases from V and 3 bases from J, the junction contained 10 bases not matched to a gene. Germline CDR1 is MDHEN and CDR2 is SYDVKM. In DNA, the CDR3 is TGTGCCAGCATCAGTACCGGGACTAGAGACACCGGGGAGCTGTTTTTT. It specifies CASISTGTRDTGELFF.

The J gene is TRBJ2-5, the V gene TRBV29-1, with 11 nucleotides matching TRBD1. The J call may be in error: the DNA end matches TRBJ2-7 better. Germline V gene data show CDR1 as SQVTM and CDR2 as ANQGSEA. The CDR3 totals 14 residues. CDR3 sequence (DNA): TGCAGCTCTAGGGGGGGGACAGGGGGCTACGAGCAGTACTTC. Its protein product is CSSRGGTGGYEQYF.

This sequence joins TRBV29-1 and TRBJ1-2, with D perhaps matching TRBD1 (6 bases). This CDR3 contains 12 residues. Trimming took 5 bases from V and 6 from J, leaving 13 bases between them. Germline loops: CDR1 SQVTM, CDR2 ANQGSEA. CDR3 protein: CSVYEGGDGYTF. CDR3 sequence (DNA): TGCAGCGTTTACGAGGGGGGGGATGGCTACACCTTC.

CDR3 in amino acids: CASSLGAGGPTDTQYF. DNA of the CDR3: TGTGCCAGCAGCTTAGGTGCGGGAGGGCCCACAGATACGCAGTATTTT. This sequence joins TRBV7-2 and TRBJ2-3; 9 nucleotides match TRBD2. The CDR3 sequence is 16 residues long. The ends lost 1 base at V and 2 bases at J; junction bases unmatched: 4. Germline assignment: CDR1 SGHTA and CDR2 FQGNSA.

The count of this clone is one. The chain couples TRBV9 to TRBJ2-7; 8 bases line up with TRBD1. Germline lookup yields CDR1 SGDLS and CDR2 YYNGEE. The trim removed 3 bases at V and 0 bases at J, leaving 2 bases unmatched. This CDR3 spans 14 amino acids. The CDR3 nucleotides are TGTGCCAGCAGCGCGGACAGGGTCTCCTACGAGCAGTACTTC. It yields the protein CASSADRVSYEQYF.

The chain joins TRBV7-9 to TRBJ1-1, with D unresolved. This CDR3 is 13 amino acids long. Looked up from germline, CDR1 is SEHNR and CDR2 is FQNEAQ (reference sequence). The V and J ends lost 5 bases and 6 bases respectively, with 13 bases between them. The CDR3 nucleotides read TGTGCCAGCAGCCCACGCCCTGGCCCTGAAGCTTTCTTT. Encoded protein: CASSPRPGPEAFF.

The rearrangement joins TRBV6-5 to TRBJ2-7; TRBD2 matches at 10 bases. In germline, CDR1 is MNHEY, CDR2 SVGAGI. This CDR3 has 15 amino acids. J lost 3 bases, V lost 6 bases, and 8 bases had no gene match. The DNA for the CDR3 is TGTGCCAGCAGCCTAGCGGGAGCGGTCGACTACGAGCAGTACTTC. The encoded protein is CASSLAGAVDYEQYF.

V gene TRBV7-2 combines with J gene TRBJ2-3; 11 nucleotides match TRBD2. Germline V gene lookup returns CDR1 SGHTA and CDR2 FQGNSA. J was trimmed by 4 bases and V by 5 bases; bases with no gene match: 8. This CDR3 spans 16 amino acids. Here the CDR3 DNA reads TGTGCCAGCAGCCCACATCTAGCGGGGGGCCCAGATACGCAGTATTTT. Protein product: CASSPHLAGGPDTQYF.

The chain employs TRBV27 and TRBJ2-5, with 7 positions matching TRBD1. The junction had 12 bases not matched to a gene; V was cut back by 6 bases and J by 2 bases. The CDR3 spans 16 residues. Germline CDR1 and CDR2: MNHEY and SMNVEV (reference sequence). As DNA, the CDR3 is TGTGCCAGCAGGACCCAGAAGACAGGGTTACAAGAGACCCAGTACTTC. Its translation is CASRTQKTGLQETQYF.

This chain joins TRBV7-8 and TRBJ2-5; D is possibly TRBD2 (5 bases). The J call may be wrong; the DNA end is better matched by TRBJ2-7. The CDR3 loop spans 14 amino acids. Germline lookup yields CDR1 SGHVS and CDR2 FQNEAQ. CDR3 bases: TGTGCCAGCAGCTTAGCGAGGGTCCCCTACGAGCAGTACTTC. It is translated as CASSLARVPYEQYF.

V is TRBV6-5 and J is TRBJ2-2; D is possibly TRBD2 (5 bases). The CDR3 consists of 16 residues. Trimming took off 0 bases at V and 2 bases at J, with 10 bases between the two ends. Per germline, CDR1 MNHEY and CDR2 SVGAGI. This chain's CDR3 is CASSYSWTPNTGELFF. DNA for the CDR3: TGTGCCAGCAGTTACTCCTGGACTCCTAACACCGGGGAGCTGTTTTTT.

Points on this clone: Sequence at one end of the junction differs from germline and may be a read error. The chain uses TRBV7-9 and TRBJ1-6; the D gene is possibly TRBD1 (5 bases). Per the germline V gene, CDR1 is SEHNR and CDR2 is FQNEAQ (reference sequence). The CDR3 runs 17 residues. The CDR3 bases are TGTTCCAGCAGCTTAGGGGCGTGGAACTCCTATAATTCACCCCTCCACTTT. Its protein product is CSSSLGAWNSYNSPLHF.

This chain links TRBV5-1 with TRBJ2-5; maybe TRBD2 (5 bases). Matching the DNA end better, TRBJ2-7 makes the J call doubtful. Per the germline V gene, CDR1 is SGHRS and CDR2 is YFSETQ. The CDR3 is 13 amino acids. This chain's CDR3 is CASSLARGREQYF. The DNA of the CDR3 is TGCGCCAGCAGCTTGGCCCGGGGTCGCGAGCAGTACTTC.

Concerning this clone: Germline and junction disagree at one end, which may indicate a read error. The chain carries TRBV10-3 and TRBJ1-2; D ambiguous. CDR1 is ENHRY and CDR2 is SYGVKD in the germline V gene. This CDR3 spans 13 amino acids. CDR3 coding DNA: TGTGCCACCAGTCCTGAGGGAACCTATGGCTACACCTTC. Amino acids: CATSPEGTYGYTF.

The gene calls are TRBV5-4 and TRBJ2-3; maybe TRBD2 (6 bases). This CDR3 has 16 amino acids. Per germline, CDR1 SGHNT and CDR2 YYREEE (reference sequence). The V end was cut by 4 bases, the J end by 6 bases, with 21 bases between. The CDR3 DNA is TGTGCCAGCAGCCAAAGATCGGGCCCACGGGGGGATACGCAGTATTTT. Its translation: CASSQRSGPRGDTQYF.

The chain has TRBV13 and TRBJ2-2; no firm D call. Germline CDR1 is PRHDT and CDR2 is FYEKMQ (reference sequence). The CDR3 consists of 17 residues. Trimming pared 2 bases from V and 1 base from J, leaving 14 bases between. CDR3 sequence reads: CASSLNLRPKNTGELFF. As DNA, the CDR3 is TGTGCCAGCAGCTTAAATTTGAGGCCGAAGAACACCGGGGAGCTGTTTTTT.

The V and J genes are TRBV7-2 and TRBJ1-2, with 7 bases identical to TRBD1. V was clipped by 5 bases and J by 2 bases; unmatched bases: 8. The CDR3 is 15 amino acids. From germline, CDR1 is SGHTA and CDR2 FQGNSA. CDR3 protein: CASSAGQVGNYGYTF. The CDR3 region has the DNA TGTGCCAGCAGCGCCGGACAGGTGGGGAACTATGGCTACACCTTC.

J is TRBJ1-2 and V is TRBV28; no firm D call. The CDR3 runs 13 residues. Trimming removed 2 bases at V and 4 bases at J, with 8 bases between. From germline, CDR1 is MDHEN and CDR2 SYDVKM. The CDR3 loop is CASSLGLPYGYTF. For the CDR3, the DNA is TGTGCCAGCAGTTTAGGACTCCCCTATGGCTACACCTTC.

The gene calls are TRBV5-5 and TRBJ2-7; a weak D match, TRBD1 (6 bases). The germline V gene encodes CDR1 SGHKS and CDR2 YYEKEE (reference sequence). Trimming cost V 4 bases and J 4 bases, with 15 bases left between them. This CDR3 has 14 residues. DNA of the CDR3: TGTGCCAGCAGCCCTGAGGCGACAGGTTACGAGCAGTACTTC. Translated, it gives CASSPEATGYEQYF.

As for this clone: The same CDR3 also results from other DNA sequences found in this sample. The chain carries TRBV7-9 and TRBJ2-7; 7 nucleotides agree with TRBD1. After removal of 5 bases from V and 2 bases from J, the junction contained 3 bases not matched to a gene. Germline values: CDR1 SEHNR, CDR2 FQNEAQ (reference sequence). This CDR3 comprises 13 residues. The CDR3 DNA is TGTGCCAGCAGCCTCGGGACAGCCTACGAGCAGTACTTC. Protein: CASSLGTAYEQYF.

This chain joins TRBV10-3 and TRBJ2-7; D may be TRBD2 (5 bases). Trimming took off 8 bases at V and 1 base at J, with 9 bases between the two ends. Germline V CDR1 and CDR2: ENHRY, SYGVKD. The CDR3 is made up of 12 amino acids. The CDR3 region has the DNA TGTGCCATCCGGGGTGAGTCCTACGAGCAGTACTTC. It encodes CAIRGESYEQYF.

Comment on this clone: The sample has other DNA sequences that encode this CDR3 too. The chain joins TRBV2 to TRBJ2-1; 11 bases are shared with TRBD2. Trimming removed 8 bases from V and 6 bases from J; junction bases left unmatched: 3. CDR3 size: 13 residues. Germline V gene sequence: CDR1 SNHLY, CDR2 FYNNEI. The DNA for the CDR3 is TGTGCCAGCTCCGGGACTAGCGGCAATGAGCAGTTCTTC. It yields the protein CASSGTSGNEQFF.

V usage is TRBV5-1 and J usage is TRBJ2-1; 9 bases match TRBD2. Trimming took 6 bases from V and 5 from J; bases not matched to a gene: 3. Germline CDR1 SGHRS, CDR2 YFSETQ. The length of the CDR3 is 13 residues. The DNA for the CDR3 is TGCGCCAGCACCTCTAGCGGGAACAATGAGCAGTTCTTC. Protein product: CASTSSGNNEQFF.

The CDR3 nucleotides are TGTGCCAGCAGCGGGACAGGGCTTACCTACGAGCAGTACTTC. It is translated as CASSGTGLTYEQYF. V gene TRBV7-9 combines with J gene TRBJ2-7, with 9 bases that match TRBD1. Per the germline V gene, CDR1 is SEHNR and CDR2 is FQNEAQ (reference sequence). CDR3 length: 14 amino acids. Trimming at V came to 5 bases and at J to 2 bases, leaving 4 bases not matched to a gene.

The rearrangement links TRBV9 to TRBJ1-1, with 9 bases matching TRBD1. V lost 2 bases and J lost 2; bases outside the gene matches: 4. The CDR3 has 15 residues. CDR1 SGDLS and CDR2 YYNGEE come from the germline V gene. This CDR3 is CASSVRGQGNTEAFF. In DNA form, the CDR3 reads TGTGCCAGCAGCGTCCGGGGACAGGGAAACACTGAAGCTTTCTTT.

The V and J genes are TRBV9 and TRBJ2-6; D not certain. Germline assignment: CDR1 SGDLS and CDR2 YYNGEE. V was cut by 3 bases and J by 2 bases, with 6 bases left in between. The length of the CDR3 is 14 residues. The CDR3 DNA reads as TGTGCCAGCAGCGCCCCTGCTGGGGCCAACGTCCTGACTTTC. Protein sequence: CASSAPAGANVLTF. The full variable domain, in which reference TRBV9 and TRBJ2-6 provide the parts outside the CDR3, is DSGVTQTPKHLITATGQRVTLRCSPRSGDLSVYWYQQSLDQGLQFLIQYYNGEERAKGNILERFSAQQFPDLHSELNLSSLELGDSALYFCASSAPAGANVLTFGAGSRLTVL.

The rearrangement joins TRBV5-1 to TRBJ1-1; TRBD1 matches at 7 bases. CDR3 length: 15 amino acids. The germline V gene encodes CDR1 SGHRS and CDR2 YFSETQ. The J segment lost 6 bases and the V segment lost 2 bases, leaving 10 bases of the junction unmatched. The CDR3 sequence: CASSFHTGVSSEAFF. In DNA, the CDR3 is TGCGCCAGCAGCTTCCACACAGGGGTATCTTCTGAAGCTTTCTTT.

CDR3 in amino acids: CASSLSSLGYNSPLHF. DNA for the CDR3: TGTGCCAGCAGTTTAAGTAGCTTGGGCTATAATTCACCCCTCCACTTT. V is TRBV28 and J is TRBJ1-6; D is unresolved. The CDR3 covers 16 residues. Germline assignment: CDR1 MDHEN and CDR2 SYDVKM. V lost 2 bases and J 3 bases, leaving 11 bases between the germline ends.